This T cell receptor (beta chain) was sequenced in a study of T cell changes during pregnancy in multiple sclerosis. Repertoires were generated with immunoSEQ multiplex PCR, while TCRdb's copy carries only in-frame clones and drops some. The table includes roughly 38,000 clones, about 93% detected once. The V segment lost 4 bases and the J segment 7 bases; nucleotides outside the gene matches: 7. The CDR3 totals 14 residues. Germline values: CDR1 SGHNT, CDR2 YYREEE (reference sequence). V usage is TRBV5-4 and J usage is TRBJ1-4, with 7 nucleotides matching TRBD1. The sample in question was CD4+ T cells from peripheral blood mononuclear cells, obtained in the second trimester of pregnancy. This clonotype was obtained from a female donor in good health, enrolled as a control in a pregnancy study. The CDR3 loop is CASSKGAGGEKLFF. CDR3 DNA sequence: TGTGCCAGCAGCAAGGGGGCTGGGGGTGAAAAACTGTTTTTT.